This T cell receptor (beta chain) was sequenced in a study of blood T cell repertoires in COVID-19. About the study: Italy, Spain and the United States were the sources of the convalescent and acute COVID-19 samples. The cDNA or gDNA used as material had been derived from T cells, B-cell-depleted T cells, or PBMCs.

Authors' analysis steps: Amplifying reference gene primers gave estimates of nucleated cell counts. Repertoires were generated with immunoSEQ multiplex PCR, while TCRdb's copy carries only in-frame clones and drops some. V, J and clone size derive from that table, while D and trimming were established from the DNA sequence. The sample lists around 260,000 clones; approximately 86% were seen once. Germline-derived CDR1 and CDR2 are SGHTA and FQGTGA. The length of the CDR3 is 16 residues. V trimming: 5 bases; J trimming: 3 bases; junction bases outside the gene matches: 6. The chain employs TRBV7-3 and TRBJ2-1, with 11 bases fitting TRBD2. The clonotype was recovered from a man aged 30 to 39 with active or convalescent COVID-19. The material sequenced was peripheral blood. The DNA for the CDR3 is TGTGCCAGCAGCCCTCAACTAGCGGGGGACTACAATGAGCAGTTCTTC. Translating it yields CASSPQLAGDYNEQFF.